This T cell receptor beta chain is drawn from a study of T cells in localized non-small cell lung cancer. Study results and limitations: Clonality peaked in uninvolved adjacent lung rather than tumor.

Here immunoSEQ multiplex PCR was the method, and the copy in TCRdb shows in-frame clones only, minus some. The sample includes roughly 1,200 clones, roughly 23% of them seen just once. In each case, adjacent lung free of atypia was taken at least 2 cm from the tumor margin. This CDR3 region has 14 residues. The germline gives CDR1 SGDLS, CDR2 YYNGEE. V gave up 5 bases and J gave up 0 bases; unmatched junction bases: 2. This clone was counted only a few times. Its antigen is not known. This material consisted of normal lung tissue next to the tumor, taken before any cancer treatment. The TCR comes from a woman aged 35 to 70 with stage II lung adenocarcinoma. This chain links TRBV9 with TRBJ1-3, with 7 bases lining up with TRBD1. Written as DNA, the CDR3 is TGTGCCAGCAGAGGGACAGTCTCTGGAAACACCATATATTTT. Its protein is CASRGTVSGNTIYF.